The TCR beta chain described here comes from a study of cytomegalovirus exposure and HLA in healthy donors. On the study more broadly: As an earlier analysis found, around 170 million T cells yielded 90 million to 140 million unique TCR beta sequences.

With 60 Vbeta and 13 Jbeta primers, the PCR was carried out. Clones were sequenced by immunoSEQ multiplex PCR, and TCRdb holds only the in-frame ones, with some missing. The table gives fewer than 250,000 clones; the top ten clones make up around 0.95% of it. Regarding this clone: What it binds is unknown.

Study results and limitations: The classifier, whose performance was assessed in both the original and validation cohorts, reportedly diagnosed cytomegalovirus status with high specificity and sensitivity.

The TCR sequence derives from a woman aged 25 to 39 in good health and CMV-seropositive. The sample consisted of PBMCs.

CDR3 in amino acids: CASSGQGVSQPQHF. CDR3 DNA sequence: TGTGCCAGCAGTGGGCAGGGGGTAAGTCAGCCCCAGCATTTT. This chain joins TRBV6-1 and TRBJ1-5, with 7 nucleotides matching TRBD1. CDR3 length: 14 residues. Trimming cost V 4 bases and J 6 bases; bases outside gene matches: 6. Germline V gene data show CDR1 as MNHNS and CDR2 as SASEGT.